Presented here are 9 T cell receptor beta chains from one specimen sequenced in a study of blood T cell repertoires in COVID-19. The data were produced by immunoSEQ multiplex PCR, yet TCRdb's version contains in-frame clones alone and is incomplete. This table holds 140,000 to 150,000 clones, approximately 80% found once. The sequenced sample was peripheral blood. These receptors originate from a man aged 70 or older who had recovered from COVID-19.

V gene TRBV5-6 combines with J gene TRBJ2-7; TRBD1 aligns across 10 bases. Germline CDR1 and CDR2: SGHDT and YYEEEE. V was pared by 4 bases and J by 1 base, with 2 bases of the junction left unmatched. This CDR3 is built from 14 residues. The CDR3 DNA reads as TGTGCCAGCAGCAAGGGACAGGGGTCCTACGAGCAGTACTTC. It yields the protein CASSKGQGSYEQYF.

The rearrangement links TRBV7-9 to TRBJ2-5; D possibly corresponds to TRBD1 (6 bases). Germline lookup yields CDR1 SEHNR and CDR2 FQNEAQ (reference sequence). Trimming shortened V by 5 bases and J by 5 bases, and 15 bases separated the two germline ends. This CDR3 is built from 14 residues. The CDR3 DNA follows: TGTGCCAGCAGCACCACAGGGCGGTTGGAGACCCAGTACTTC. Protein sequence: CASSTTGRLETQYF.

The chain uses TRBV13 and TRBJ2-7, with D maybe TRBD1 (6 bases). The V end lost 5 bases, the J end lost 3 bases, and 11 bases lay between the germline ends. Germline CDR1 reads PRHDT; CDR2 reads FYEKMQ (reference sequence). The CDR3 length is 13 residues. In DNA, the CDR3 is TGTGCCAGCAGCCAAGGGGACAACTACGAGCAGTACTTC. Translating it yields CASSQGDNYEQYF.

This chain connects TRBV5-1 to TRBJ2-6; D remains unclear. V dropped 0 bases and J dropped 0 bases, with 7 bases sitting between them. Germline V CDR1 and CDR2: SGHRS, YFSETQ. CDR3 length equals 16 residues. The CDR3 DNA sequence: TGCGCCAGCAGCTTGGCTGCCAGCTCTGGGGCCAACGTCCTGACTTTC. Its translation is CASSLAASSGANVLTF.

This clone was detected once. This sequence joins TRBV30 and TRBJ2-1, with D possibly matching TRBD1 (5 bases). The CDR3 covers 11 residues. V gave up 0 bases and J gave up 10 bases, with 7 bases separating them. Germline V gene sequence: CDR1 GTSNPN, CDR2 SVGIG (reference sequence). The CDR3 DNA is TGTGCCTGGAGTGTAAACAGGGAGCAGTTCTTC. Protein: CAWSVNREQFF.

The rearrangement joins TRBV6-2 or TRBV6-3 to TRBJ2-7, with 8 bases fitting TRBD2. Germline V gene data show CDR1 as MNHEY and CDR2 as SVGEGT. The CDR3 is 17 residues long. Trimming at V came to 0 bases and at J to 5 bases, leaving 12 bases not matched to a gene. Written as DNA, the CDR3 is TGTGCCAGCAGTTACTCCTGGCTAGCGGGTGGGGCCCACGAGCAGTACTTC. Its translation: CASSYSWLAGGAHEQYF.

The CDR3 DNA is TGTGCCAGCAGCACCGGACTAGCGGGAAGGTACGAGCAGTACTTC. Translated, it gives CASSTGLAGRYEQYF. The chain employs TRBV13 and TRBJ2-7; TRBD2 matches at 12 bases. The V gene's germline CDR1 is PRHDT and CDR2 FYEKMQ (reference sequence). Trimming took 5 bases from V and 4 from J; bases not matched to a gene: 6. This CDR3 has 15 residues.

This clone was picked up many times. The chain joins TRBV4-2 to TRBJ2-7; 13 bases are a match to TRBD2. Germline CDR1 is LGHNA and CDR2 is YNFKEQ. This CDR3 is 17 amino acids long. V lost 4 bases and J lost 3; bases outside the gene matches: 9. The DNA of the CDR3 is TGTGCCAGCAGCCCAGAGCGGACTAGCGGGAGTTTCTACGAGCAGTACTTC. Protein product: CASSPERTSGSFYEQYF.

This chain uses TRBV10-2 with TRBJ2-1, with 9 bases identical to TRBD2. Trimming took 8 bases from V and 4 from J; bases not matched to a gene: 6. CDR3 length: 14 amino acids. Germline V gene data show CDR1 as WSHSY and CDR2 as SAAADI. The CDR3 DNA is TGCGCCAGCGGGGGACTAGCAATTTACAATGAGCAGTTCTTC. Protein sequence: CASGGLAIYNEQFF.